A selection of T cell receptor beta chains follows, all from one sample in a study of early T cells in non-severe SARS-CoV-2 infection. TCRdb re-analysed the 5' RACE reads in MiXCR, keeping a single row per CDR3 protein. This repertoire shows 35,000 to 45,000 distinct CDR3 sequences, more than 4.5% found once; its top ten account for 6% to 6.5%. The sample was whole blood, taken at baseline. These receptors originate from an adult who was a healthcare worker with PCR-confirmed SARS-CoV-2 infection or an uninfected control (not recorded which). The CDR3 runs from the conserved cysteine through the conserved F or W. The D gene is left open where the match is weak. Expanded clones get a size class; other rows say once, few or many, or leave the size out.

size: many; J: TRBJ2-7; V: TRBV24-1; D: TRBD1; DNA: TGTGCCACCAGTGATTTGGGGACAGGGGTTGACGAGCAGTACTTC; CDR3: CATSDLGTGVDEQYF
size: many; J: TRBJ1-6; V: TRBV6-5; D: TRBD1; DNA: TGTGCCAGCAGTTCCCCAGACAGGGCCCTCCACTTT; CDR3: CASSSPDRALHF
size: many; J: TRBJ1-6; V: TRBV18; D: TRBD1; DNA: TGTGCCAGCTCACCAGGACAGGAAAATTCACCCCTCCACTTT; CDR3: CASSPGQENSPLHF
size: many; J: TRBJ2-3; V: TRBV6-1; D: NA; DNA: TGTGCCAGCAGTGAGAACAGCCTTGGAACCACAGATACGCAGTATTTT; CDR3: CASSENSLGTTDTQYF
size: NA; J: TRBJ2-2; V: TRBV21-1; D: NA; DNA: TGTGCCAGCAGCAAAACTGGGGACACCGGGGAGCTGTTTTTT; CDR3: CASSKTGDTGELFF
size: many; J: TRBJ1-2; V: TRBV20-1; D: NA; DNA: TGCAGTGCTAGCCACAGCGGGGGAAGCTACACCTTC; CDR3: CSASHSGGSYTF
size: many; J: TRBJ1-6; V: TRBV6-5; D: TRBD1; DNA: TGTGCCAGCAAGGGACAGGGGGCCTCACCCCTCCACTTT; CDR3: CASKGQGASPLHF
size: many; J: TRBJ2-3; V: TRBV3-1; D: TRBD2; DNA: TGTGCCAGCAGCCAAGATTTGGCCGGGACTAGGACAGATACGCAGTATTTT; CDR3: CASSQDLAGTRTDTQYF
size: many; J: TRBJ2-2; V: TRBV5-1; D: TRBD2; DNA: TGCGCCAGCAGCTTGACTAGCGGCACCGGGGAGCTGTTTTTT; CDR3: CASSLTSGTGELFF
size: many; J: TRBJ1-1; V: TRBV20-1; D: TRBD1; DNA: TGCAGTGCTATGGTTTGGGACAGGGAAGACACTGAAGCTTTCTTT; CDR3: CSAMVWDREDTEAFF
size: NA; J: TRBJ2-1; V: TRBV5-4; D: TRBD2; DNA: TGTGCTAGCAGCTCATTGGTTGGGACTAGCGGTATTGAGCAGTTCTTC; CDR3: CASSSLVGTSGIEQFF
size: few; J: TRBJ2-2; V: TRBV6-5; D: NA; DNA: TGTGCCAGCAGTTACTTTAACGCCTATACTCGTCCCGGGGAGCTGTTTTTT; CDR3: CASSYFNAYTRPGELFF
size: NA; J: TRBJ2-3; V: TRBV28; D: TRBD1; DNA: TGTGCCAGCAGGACGACAGGGGGCACAGATACGCAGTATTTT; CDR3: CASRTTGGTDTQYF
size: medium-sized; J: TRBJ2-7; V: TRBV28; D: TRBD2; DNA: TGTGCCAGCAGCCCGGGGGGGCTCTACGAGCAGTACTTC; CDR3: CASSPGGLYEQYF
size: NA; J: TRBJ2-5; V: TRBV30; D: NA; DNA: TGTGCCTGGAGCAGTCAGGGTAGGACCCAGTACTTC; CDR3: CAWSSQGRTQYF
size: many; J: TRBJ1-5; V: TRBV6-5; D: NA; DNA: TGTGCCAGCAGAAGGGATTGGAATCAGCCCCAGCATTTT; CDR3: CASRRDWNQPQHF
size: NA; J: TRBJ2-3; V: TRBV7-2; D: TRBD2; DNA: TGTGCCAGCAGCCGAAAGGGACTAGCGGGCGGTAGCACAGATACGCAGTATTTT; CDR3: CASSRKGLAGGSTDTQYF
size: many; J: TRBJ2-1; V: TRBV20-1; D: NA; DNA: TGCAGTGCTAGAGACCAGGTCAATGAGCAGTTCTTC; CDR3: CSARDQVNEQFF
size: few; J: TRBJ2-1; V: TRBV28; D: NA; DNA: TGTGCCAGCAGTTTCCCTCGGGAGGGACAGGATGAGCAGTTCTTC; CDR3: CASSFPREGQDEQFF
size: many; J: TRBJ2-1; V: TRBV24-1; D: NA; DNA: TGTGCCACCAGTGACCGGGGCTCGAGCTCCTACAATGAGCAGTTCTTC; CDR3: CATSDRGSSSYNEQFF
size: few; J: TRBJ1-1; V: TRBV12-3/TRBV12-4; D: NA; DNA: TGTGCCAGCAGTATCAGGGGAGGAACTGAAGCTTTCTTT; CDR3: CASSIRGGTEAFF
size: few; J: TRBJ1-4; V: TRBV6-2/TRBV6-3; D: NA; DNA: TGTGCCAGCAGTTACGAACGAAATGAAAAACTGTTTTTT; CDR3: CASSYERNEKLFF
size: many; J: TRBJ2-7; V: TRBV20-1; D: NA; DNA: TGCAGTGCTTCCCCTTTCGATAGTTACGAGCAGTACTTC; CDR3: CSASPFDSYEQYF
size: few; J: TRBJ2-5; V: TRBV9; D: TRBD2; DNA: TGTGCCAGCAGCAAAATGACTAGCGGGAGGGGAGAGACCCAGTACTTC; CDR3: CASSKMTSGRGETQYF
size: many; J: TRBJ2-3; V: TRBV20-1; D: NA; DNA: TGCAGTGCTAGTCTCTTCACAGATACGCAGTATTTT; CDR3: CSASLFTDTQYF
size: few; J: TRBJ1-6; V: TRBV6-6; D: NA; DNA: TGTGCCAGCAGGGGACATGCGGAGGGGAATTCACCCCTCCACTTT; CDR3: CASRGHAEGNSPLHF
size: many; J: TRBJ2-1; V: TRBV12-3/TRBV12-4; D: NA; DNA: TGTGCCAGCAGTTTAGTAGACTACAATGAGCAGTTCTTC; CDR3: CASSLVDYNEQFF
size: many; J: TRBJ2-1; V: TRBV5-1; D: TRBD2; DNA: TGCGCCAGCAGCGGGGGACTAGCGGTGTACAATGAGCAGTTCTTC; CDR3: CASSGGLAVYNEQFF
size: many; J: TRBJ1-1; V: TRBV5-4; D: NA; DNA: TGTGCCAGCAGCCGAATCGAGAACACTGAAGCTTTCTTT; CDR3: CASSRIENTEAFF
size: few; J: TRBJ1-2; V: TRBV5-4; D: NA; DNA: TGTGCCAGCAGCTTGGGGGGATATGGCTACACCTTC; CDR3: CASSLGGYGYTF
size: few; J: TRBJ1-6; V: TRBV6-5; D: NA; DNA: TGTGCCAGCAGTTACAATACTTCACCCCTCCACTTT; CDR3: CASSYNTSPLHF
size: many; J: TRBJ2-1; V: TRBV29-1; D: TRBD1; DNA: TGCAGCGTTGAAAAGACAGGGACCAATGAGCAGTTCTTC; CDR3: CSVEKTGTNEQFF
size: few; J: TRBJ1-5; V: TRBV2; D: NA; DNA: TGTGCCAGCAGTGAACTAGGGACTGTTAATCAGCCCCAGCATTTT; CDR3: CASSELGTVNQPQHF
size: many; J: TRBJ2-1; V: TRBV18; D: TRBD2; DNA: TGTGCCAGCTCACCCACGATTCGACTAGCGGAGTACAATGAGCAGTTCTTC; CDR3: CASSPTIRLAEYNEQFF
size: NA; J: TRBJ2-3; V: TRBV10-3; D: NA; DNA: TGTGCCCTGAGAAAACAGGTAACAGATACGCAGTATTTT; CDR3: CALRKQVTDTQYF
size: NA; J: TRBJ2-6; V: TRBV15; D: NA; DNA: TGCGCTTTCGGGGCCAACGTCCTGACTTTC; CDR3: CAFGANVLTF
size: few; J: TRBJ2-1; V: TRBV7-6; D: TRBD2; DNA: TGTGCCAGCAGCCCAGGCGGCGGGAGGACCTACAATGAGCAGTTCTTC; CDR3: CASSPGGGRTYNEQFF
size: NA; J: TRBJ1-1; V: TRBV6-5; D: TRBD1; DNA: TGTGCCAGCAGTTGGGACAGGGTGAACACTGAAGCTTTCTTT; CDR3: CASSWDRVNTEAFF
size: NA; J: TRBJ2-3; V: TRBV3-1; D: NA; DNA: TGTGCCAGCAGCCCACCCGTACACACAGATACGCAGTATTTT; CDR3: CASSPPVHTDTQYF
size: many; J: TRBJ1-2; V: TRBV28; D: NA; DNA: TGTGCCAGCAGTCCCCGGACGGGCTATGGCTACACCTTC; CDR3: CASSPRTGYGYTF
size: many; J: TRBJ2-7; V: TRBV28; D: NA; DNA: TGTGCCAGCAGTTTAAGTAACTTCAGGGATTACGAGCAGTACTTC; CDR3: CASSLSNFRDYEQYF
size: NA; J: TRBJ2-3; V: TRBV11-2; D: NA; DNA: TGTGCCAGCAGCTTAGGTTACACAGATACGCAGTATTTT; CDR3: CASSLGYTDTQYF
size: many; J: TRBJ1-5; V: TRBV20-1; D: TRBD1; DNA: TGCAGTGCTGCCCCCCGGACAGGTAGCAATCAGCCCCAGCATTTT; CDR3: CSAAPRTGSNQPQHF
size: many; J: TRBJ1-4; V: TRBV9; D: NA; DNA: TGTGCCAGCAGCGTAGGAGGAGGGGTTAATGAAAAACTGTTTTTT; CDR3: CASSVGGGVNEKLFF
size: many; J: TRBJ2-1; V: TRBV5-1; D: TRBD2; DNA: TGCGCCAGCAGCTTGGTTGGCGGGAGTTATTACAATGAGCAGTTCTTC; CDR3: CASSLVGGSYYNEQFF
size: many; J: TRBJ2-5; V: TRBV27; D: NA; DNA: TGTGCCAGCAGTTTATCGCAAGGGGCAGAGACCCAGTACTTC; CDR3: CASSLSQGAETQYF
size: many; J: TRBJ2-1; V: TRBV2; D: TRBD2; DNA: TGTGCCAGCAGTGAGCTAGCGGGAGCTTCGGATGAGCAGTTCTTC; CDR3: CASSELAGASDEQFF
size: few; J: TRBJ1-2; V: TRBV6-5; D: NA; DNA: TGTGCCAGCAGTCCCCGGATCAACTATGGCTACACCTTC; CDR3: CASSPRINYGYTF
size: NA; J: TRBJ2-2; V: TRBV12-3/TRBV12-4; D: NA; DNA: TGTGCCAACAGCCCCGACACCGGGGAGCTGTTTTTT; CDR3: CANSPDTGELFF
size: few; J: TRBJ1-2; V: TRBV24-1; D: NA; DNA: TGTGCCATAAGGACAGCGTATGGCTACACCTTC; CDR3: CAIRTAYGYTF
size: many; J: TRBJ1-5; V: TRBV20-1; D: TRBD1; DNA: TGCAGTGCTAGAGTCGGACAGGGCCGAGGGCCCCAGCATTTT; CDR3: CSARVGQGRGPQHF
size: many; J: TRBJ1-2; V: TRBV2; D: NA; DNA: TGTGCCACACCGTTAACAAGGGAAGCTTCTAACTATGGCTACACCTTC; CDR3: CATPLTREASNYGYTF
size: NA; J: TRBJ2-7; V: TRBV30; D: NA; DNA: TGTGCCTGGTGCCCCGGACAGACCTACGAGCAGTACTTC; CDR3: CAWCPGQTYEQYF
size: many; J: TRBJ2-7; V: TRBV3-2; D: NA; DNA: TGTGCCAGCAGCCGAGCCGGGACTTCCTCCTACGAGCAGTACTTC; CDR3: CASSRAGTSSYEQYF
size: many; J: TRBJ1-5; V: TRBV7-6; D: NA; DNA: TGTGCCAGCAGCCTTAACACGAATCAGCCCCAGCATTTT; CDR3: CASSLNTNQPQHF
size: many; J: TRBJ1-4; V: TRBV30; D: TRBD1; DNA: TGTGCCTGGGGACAGGGTTCGTCTAATGAAAAACTGTTTTTT; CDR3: CAWGQGSSNEKLFF